Listed below are T cell receptor beta chains from one sample, sequenced in a study of blood T cells in healthy people across ages. TCRdb reprocessed the 5' RACE reads via MiXCR and lists one record per CDR3 protein. The sample lists around 700,000 distinct CDR3 sequences, 20% to 25% seen once, with 9.4% in the top ten. The data also belong to a second study, concerning T cells of mothers and their children.

Sequenced material: blood. The source of these receptors is a boy under 18 in good health. Each CDR3 is given with its conserved first and last residue. The order of the fields is clone size, CDR3 length, V gene, D gene, J gene, CDR3 protein, CDR3 DNA. A D gene is named only where the DNA matches it firmly. Clone size appears in some rows only: once, few, many, or a class for an expanded clone.

>.|15|TRBV6-2/TRBV6-3|TRBD2|TRBJ2-7
CASSYSGTSGYEQYF
TGTGCCAGCAGTTACTCAGGGACTAGCGGCTACGAGCAGTACTTC
>few|15|TRBV7-9|.|TRBJ2-2
CASSLRAGNIGGLFF
TGTGCCAGCAGCTTAAGGGCAGGCAATATCGGGGGGCTGTTTTTT
>.|13|TRBV29-1|.|TRBJ1-1
CSVRWWGNTEAFF
TGCAGCGTTCGGTGGTGGGGAAACACTGAAGCTTTCTTT
>.|13|TRBV7-9|TRBD2|TRBJ2-5
CTSSLGTRGGPIF
TGTACCAGCAGCTTAGGGACTAGGGGCGGACCCATCTTC
>.|14|TRBV6-5|.|TRBJ1-1
CASSSPGMDTEAFF
TGTGCCAGTAGTTCCCCAGGGATGGACACTGAAGCTTTCTTT
>.|18|TRBV7-9|TRBD1|TRBJ2-5
CASGGSEVGDRIWETQYF
TGTGCCAGCGGGGGTTCGGAAGTCGGGGACAGGATTTGGGAGACCCAGTACTTC
>.|16|TRBV24-1|TRBD1|TRBJ2-3
CATSDPGTGGSDTQYF
TGTGCCACCAGTGACCCCGGGACAGGTGGGTCAGATACGCAGTATTTT
>.|14|TRBV20-1|.|TRBJ2-1
CSARDFIIQNEQFF
TGCAGTGCTAGGGATTTTATTATTCAGAATGAGCAGTTCTTC
>few|13|TRBV28|TRBD1|TRBJ2-2
CASSRTGAGELFF
TGTGCCAGCAGTCGGACAGGGGCCGGGGAGCTGTTTTTT
>few|15|TRBV29-1|.|TRBJ2-6
CSVEIRGSGANVLTF
TGCAGCGTTGAGATAAGGGGGTCCGGGGCCAACGTCCTGACTTTC
>few|15|TRBV7-2|.|TRBJ1-4
CASTIPGRGDEKLFF
TGTGCCAGCACCATTCCGGGACGTGGGGATGAAAAACTGTTTTTT
>many|17|TRBV5-1|.|TRBJ2-5
CASSLIRDLPIQETQYF
TGCGCCAGCAGCTTGATTCGGGACCTTCCTATCCAAGAGACCCAGTACTTC
>.|13|TRBV3-1|.|TRBJ1-2
CASSQDGMMSYTF
TGTGCCAGCAGCCAAGACGGGATGATGAGCTACACCTTC
>.|15|TRBV6-1|TRBD2|TRBJ2-1
CASSALAGGLNEQFF
TGTGCCAGCAGTGCGCTAGCGGGGGGGCTTAATGAGCAGTTCTTC
>.|14|TRBV12-3/TRBV12-4|TRBD1|TRBJ1-1
CASIPGQGFTEAFF
TGTGCCAGCATTCCCGGACAGGGGTTTACTGAAGCTTTCTTT
>few|17|TRBV6-5|TRBD2|TRBJ2-1
CASSYGTSGYSYNEQFF
TGTGCCAGCAGTTACGGGACTAGCGGGTACTCCTACAATGAGCAGTTCTTC
>.|14|TRBV6-2/TRBV6-3|.|TRBJ2-3
CASSYPSSTDTQYF
TGTGCCAGCAGTTATCCCAGTAGCACAGATACGCAGTATTTT
>.|12|TRBV29-1|.|TRBJ1-4
CSVESGNEKLFF
TGCAGCGTTGAGTCCGGTAATGAAAAACTGTTTTTT
>few|14|TRBV29-1|TRBD1|TRBJ2-7
CSVGLRDRGCEQYF
TGCAGCGTTGGTCTCCGGGACAGGGGCTGCGAGCAGTACTTC
>few|15|TRBV7-7|TRBD2|TRBJ2-3
CASSSGLAVTDTQYF
TGTGCTAGCAGCAGTGGACTAGCGGTCACAGATACGCAGTATTTT
>.|15|TRBV11-2|.|TRBJ2-1
CASSSSQGLYNEQFF
TGTGCCAGCAGCTCAAGCCAGGGACTCTACAATGAGCAGTTCTTC
>few|14|TRBV20-1|.|TRBJ2-7
CSAREGTNTYEQYF
TGCAGTGCTAGAGAAGGGACAAACACCTACGAGCAGTACTTC
>.|15|TRBV5-1|.|TRBJ2-2
CASSPGPTYTGELFF
TGCGCCAGCAGCCCGGGCCCGACCTACACCGGGGAGCTGTTTTTT
>few|15|TRBV11-2|TRBD2|TRBJ2-5
CASSLGDTSVNIVYF
TGTGCCAGCAGCTTAGGCGACACTAGCGTCAACATCGTGTACTTC
>.|14|TRBV5-1|.|TRBJ1-2
CASSLVGDDYGYTF
TGCGCCAGCAGCTTGGTGGGGGATGACTATGGCTACACCTTC
>.|14|TRBV2|.|TRBJ1-2
CASKTKNSNYGYTF
TGTGCCAGCAAAACAAAAAACTCTAACTATGGCTACACCTTC
>.|17|TRBV12-3/TRBV12-4|TRBD2|TRBJ2-5
CASSFEATSGRRGTQYF
TGTGCCAGCAGCTTTGAGGCCACTAGCGGGAGGCGCGGCACCCAGTACTTC
>few|17|TRBV7-9|TRBD2|TRBJ2-1
CASSPRLAGVSYNEQFF
TGTGCCAGCAGCCCTAGACTAGCGGGAGTTTCCTACAATGAGCAGTTCTTC
>few|11|TRBV10-3|.|TRBJ1-1
CAIRGGTEAFF
TGTGCCATCAGGGGTGGCACTGAAGCTTTCTTT
>few|13|TRBV4-1|.|TRBJ2-7
CASSHLGANEQYF
TGCGCCAGCAGCCATCTGGGAGCCAACGAGCAGTACTTC
>.|13|TRBV15|.|TRBJ2-7
CATSRDVSGEQYF
TGTGCCACCAGCAGAGATGTAAGTGGCGAGCAGTACTTC
>.|16|TRBV7-3|.|TRBJ2-3
CASSLGYTGSTDTQYF
TGTGCCAGCAGCTTAGGGTACACGGGAAGCACAGATACGCAGTATTTT
>.|15|TRBV20-1|TRBD1|TRBJ1-5
CSATGTEYSNQPQHF
TGTAGTGCTACCGGGACAGAATATAGCAATCAGCCCCAGCATTTT
>few|18|TRBV12-3/TRBV12-4|TRBD1|TRBJ1-4
CASSLGAWDSATNEKLFF
TGTGCCAGCAGTTTAGGGGCTTGGGACAGCGCGACTAATGAAAAACTGTTTTTT
>.|15|TRBV24-1|.|TRBJ2-5
CATSDMTATQETQYF
TGTGCCACCAGTGATATGACAGCCACCCAAGAGACCCAGTACTTC
>few|16|TRBV6-2/TRBV6-3|TRBD2|TRBJ2-1
CASSLRLAGAFNEQFF
TGTGCCAGCAGTCTCCGACTAGCGGGGGCCTTCAATGAGCAGTTCTTC
>.|13|TRBV20-1|.|TRBJ2-3
CSAEDRRTDTQYF
TGCAGTGCAGAAGACCGTCGCACAGATACGCAGTATTTT
>few|13|TRBV6-2/TRBV6-3|.|TRBJ2-1
CASSYENVNEQFF
TGTGCCAGCAGTTACGAAAACGTAAATGAGCAGTTCTTC
>few|14|TRBV27|TRBD1|TRBJ2-7
CASSYRQGAYEQYF
TGTGCCAGCAGTTATCGACAGGGGGCCTACGAGCAGTACTTC
>few|14|TRBV5-5|.|TRBJ1-1
CASSLNWANTEAFF
TGTGCCAGCAGCTTGAATTGGGCGAACACTGAAGCTTTCTTT
>.|15|TRBV3-1|.|TRBJ1-5
CASSRGGPGNQPQHF
TGTGCCAGCAGCCGAGGGGGGCCTGGCAATCAGCCCCAGCATTTT
>.|17|TRBV7-9|TRBD2|TRBJ2-3
CASSPSVTSGGGDTQYF
TGTGCCAGCAGCCCGTCGGTGACTAGCGGGGGTGGAGATACGCAGTATTTT
>few|13|TRBV3-1|.|TRBJ2-6
CASRLGGANVLTF
TGTGCCAGCAGACTAGGTGGGGCCAACGTCCTGACTTTC
>.|13|TRBV20-1|TRBD2|TRBJ2-5
CSASLAAAETQYF
TGCAGTGCTAGTCTAGCGGCCGCAGAGACCCAGTACTTC
>.|14|TRBV29-1|.|TRBJ2-1
CSVDAEPRGNEQFF
TGCAGCGTTGACGCGGAACCCCGCGGGAATGAGCAGTTCTTC
>few|15|TRBV7-2|TRBD1|TRBJ2-1
CASSSKDRVRNEQFF
TGTGCCAGCAGCTCTAAAGACAGGGTTAGGAATGAGCAGTTCTTC
>few|16|TRBV12-3/TRBV12-4|TRBD2|TRBJ2-7
CASSSTQLAGTYEQYF
TGTGCCAGCAGTTCCACCCAGCTAGCGGGGACCTACGAGCAGTACTTC
>few|16|TRBV20-1|TRBD1|TRBJ2-2
CSARARTGDYAGELFF
TGCAGTGCTAGAGCTAGGACAGGGGACTACGCCGGGGAGCTGTTTTTT
>.|15|TRBV5-5|.|TRBJ1-4
CASSLSWVNSEKLFF
TGTGCCAGCAGCTTGTCCTGGGTGAATAGTGAAAAACTGTTTTTT
>few|14|TRBV6-5|TRBD2|TRBJ2-5
CASFPLAGDETQYF
TGTGCCAGCTTCCCGCTAGCGGGAGATGAGACCCAGTACTTC
>few|13|TRBV4-1|.|TRBJ1-5
CASSHPRGQPQHF
TGCGCCAGCAGCCACCCAAGAGGTCAGCCCCAGCATTTT
>.|15|TRBV11-2|.|TRBJ2-7
CASSSTDENPYEQYF
TGTGCCAGCAGCTCGACGGATGAAAACCCCTACGAGCAGTACTTC
>.|13|TRBV20-1|TRBD2|TRBJ2-2
CSVRTSGRGELFF
TGCAGTGTTCGGACTAGCGGGCGGGGGGAGCTGTTTTTT
>.|11|TRBV29-1|.|TRBJ1-1
CSVALNTEAFF
TGCAGCGTGGCTTTGAACACTGAAGCTTTCTTT
>.|17|TRBV7-2|TRBD2|TRBJ2-3
CASSITSGGTSTDTQYF
TGTGCCAGCAGCATAACTAGCGGGGGAACTAGCACAGATACGCAGTATTTT
>.|14|TRBV29-1|TRBD1|TRBJ2-5
CSVPGQGFQETQYF
TGCAGCGTCCCGGGACAGGGATTCCAAGAGACCCAGTACTTC
>many|13|TRBV7-9|TRBD2|TRBJ2-5
CASSTSAQETQYF
TGTGCCAGCAGTACTAGCGCTCAAGAGACCCAGTACTTC
>.|15|TRBV11-2|TRBD1|TRBJ2-7
CASSYGQGASYEQYF
TGTGCCAGCAGCTATGGACAGGGGGCCTCCTACGAGCAGTACTTC